Reported below is one T cell receptor (beta chain). The antigen remains undetermined. These data originate in a study of OX40 agonist ivuxolimab in advanced cancers. Overall study findings and caveats: Part of the nonresponder group also had normalized T-cell clonal expansion that was low. Among the lowest peripheral clonal expansion occurred in 0.1-3.0 mg/kg partial responders. On average, CD8+ T cells had more expanded clones than CD4+.

Systemic immunosuppression or a history of autoimmune disease excluded patients. Sequenced by immunoSEQ multiplex PCR; TCRdb stores in-frame clones only, minus some. The table lists some 38,000 clones, roughly nine tenths of them singletons. Germline lookup yields CDR1 SGDLS and CDR2 YYNGEE. The V end was cut by 3 bases, the J end by 3 bases, with 7 bases between. CDR3 size: 12 residues. The source material was CD4+ or CD8+ T cells sorted from blood, sampled in a trial of the OX40 agonist ivuxolimab. The TCR sequence derives from an adult with an advanced solid tumor such as melanoma, head and neck, liver or kidney cancer. This rearrangement joins TRBV9 to TRBJ2-7; D uncertain. The CDR3 sequence is CASSGRDYEQYF. The CDR3 region has the DNA TGTGCCAGCAGCGGGCGAGACTACGAGCAGTACTTC.